This T cell receptor (beta chain) was retrieved from a study of beta chain features in type 1 diabetes. Germline values: CDR1 MNHNS, CDR2 SASEGT. This CDR3 is built from 13 residues. V shed 6 bases and J shed 1 base, with 9 bases lying between them. Concerning this clone: Antigen specificity is unknown.

Reverse transcription of all isolated RNA meant that expressed TCRB transcripts were sequenced. This table comes from immunoSEQ multiplex PCR, and its TCRdb copy is limited to in-frame clones, with some not included. The profile shows roughly 230,000 clones, over 9.5% of them singletons. General observations from the study: TCRB rearrangement may or may not be influenced by HLA type; here this remained unresolved.

This receptor was identified in a woman aged 18-35 years in good health. Sequences were obtained from naive CD4+ T cells from blood. V and J are TRBV6-1 and TRBJ1-1; no firm D call. The CDR3 here is CASRKGGNTEAFF. DNA for the CDR3: TGTGCCAGCAGGAAAGGAGGGAACACTGAAGCTTTCTTT.